The rows below give T cell receptor beta chains drawn from one sample of a study of shared clonotypes between healthy human individuals. Produced via immunoSEQ multiplex PCR; TCRdb's table is partial and in-frame only. Among hundreds of thousands of clones listed, approximately 96% were seen once. The sequenced material came from naive CD8+ T cells sorted from blood. The receptors derive from a young woman in good health. The conserved cysteine and the conserved F or W are not part of the CDR3 here. Fields, in order: J gene, D gene, V gene, CDR3 protein. A D gene is named only where the DNA matches it firmly.

TRBJ2-7	TRBD2	TRBV27	ASSSPGLAGAYEQY
TRBJ1-2	TRBD1	TRBV10-1	ASSEPGQTYT
TRBJ2-3	.	TRBV10-3	AISTPGARGTDTQY
TRBJ2-5	TRBD1	TRBV28	ASSLRDRVETQY
TRBJ2-7	.	TRBV7-8	ASSKTSGEQY
TRBJ2-7	TRBD2	TRBV27	ASSPSGGIAYEQY
TRBJ2-1	TRBD1	TRBV30	AWSQTGNEQF
TRBJ2-2	TRBD1	TRBV15	ATSSAAGGTGELF
TRBJ2-1	.	TRBV14	ASSQDWGAGGEQF
TRBJ2-1	TRBD2	TRBV10-3	AISASGSGTTSNEQF
TRBJ1-3	.	TRBV15	ATSRGQVGRNTIY
TRBJ2-7	.	TRBV27	ASSLGRYSYEQY
TRBJ2-7	.	TRBV29-1	SVEDGGYRDEQY
TRBJ1-2	TRBD1	TRBV2	ASRAGQGDYGYT
TRBJ2-7	.	TRBV5-6	ASSAAPATDAYEQY
TRBJ2-4	TRBD1	TRBV7-6	ASSDTGGRNIQY
TRBJ2-1	.	TRBV27	ASTPAGSGDEQF